The rows below give T cell receptor beta chains drawn from one sample of a study of CD8 T cells in ankylosing spondylitis. TCRdb independently ran MiXCR on the 5' RACE reads; one entry per CDR3 protein. The sample lists more than 150,000 distinct CDR3 sequences; around 13% were seen once. Sequencing was carried out using blood, either unsorted or a sorted T cell fraction (not recorded which). Every receptor here comes from a male donor with ankylosing spondylitis or in good health (not recorded which). CDR3s include the opening cysteine and the closing phenylalanine or tryptophan. D genes are given only for firm matches. Size is omitted from some rows. Given values are once, few, many or a class for expanded clones.

D gene,V gene,J gene,clone size,CDR3 DNA,CDR3 protein
NA,TRBV12-3/TRBV12-4,TRBJ2-1,many,TGTGCCAGCAGTGTGAGAACGGACAGATTTTCCTACAATGAGCAGTTCTTC,CASSVRTDRFSYNEQFF
TRBD2,TRBV5-6,TRBJ2-2,NA,TGTGCCAGCTCCCGAGCGGGGCCCACCGGGGAGCTGTCTTTT,CASSRAGPTGELSF
NA,TRBV7-9,TRBJ2-5,NA,TGTGCCAGCAGCCCGCGGGATTCGCGGGGAGAGACCCAGTACTTC,CASSPRDSRGETQYF
NA,TRBV11-2,TRBJ2-7,NA,TGTGCCAGCAGCTTATTGGTATGGGCCTACGAGCAGTACTTC,CASSLLVWAYEQYF
NA,TRBV5-6,TRBJ2-5,many,TGTGCCAGCAGCTTGTGGGGTCTATGGGGACAAGAGACCCAGTACTTC,CASSLWGLWGQETQYF
NA,TRBV12-3/TRBV12-4,TRBJ2-7,NA,TGTGCCAGCAGTTTAGCGGGGTTAACCTACGAGCAGTACTTC,CASSLAGLTYEQYF
NA,TRBV5-1,TRBJ2-7,few,TGCGCCAGCAGCTTGCCAGGGGACTACGAGCAGTACTTC,CASSLPGDYEQYF
TRBD2,TRBV27,TRBJ2-1,NA,TGTGCCAGCAGTCTCGGAGCGGGAGGGGGTAGTGAGCAGTTCTTC,CASSLGAGGGSEQFF
NA,TRBV13,TRBJ2-1,NA,TGTGCCAGCAGCGATAGTATAGTATCGCTCACCAGCTCCTACAATGAGCAGTTCTTC,CASSDSIVSLTSSYNEQFF
TRBD1,TRBV27,TRBJ2-7,few,TGTGCCAGCAGTTCTCAACAGGGGTACGAGCAGTACTTC,CASSSQQGYEQYF
TRBD2,TRBV3-1,TRBJ2-7,NA,TGTGCCAGCAGCCAAGTCATGGTAGCGGGAGTCCACGAGCAGTACTTC,CASSQVMVAGVHEQYF
NA,TRBV12-3/TRBV12-4,TRBJ2-5,few,TGTGCCAGCAAACCGGGACTCCAAGAGACCCAGTACTTC,CASKPGLQETQYF
NA,TRBV4-1,TRBJ2-7,many,TGCGCCAGCAGCCAATTCTTCCGGGACAAGAACGAGCAGTACTTC,CASSQFFRDKNEQYF
NA,TRBV6-1,TRBJ1-5,few,TGTGCCAGCAGTGGTGCGGTCCAGCATTTT,CASSGAVQHF
TRBD2,TRBV4-1,TRBJ2-3,many,TGCGCCAGCAGCCTTCGGGGGGGCACTAGTTCAGATACGCAGTATTTT,CASSLRGGTSSDTQYF
NA,TRBV12-3/TRBV12-4,TRBJ1-5,many,TGTGCCAGCAGTAAGGGGGGGGGATTGAATCAGCCCCAGCATTTT,CASSKGGGLNQPQHF
NA,TRBV7-2,TRBJ2-7,many,TGTGCCAGCTCATATTACCAGGCCTACGAGCAGTACTTC,CASSYYQAYEQYF
TRBD2,TRBV2,TRBJ2-1,NA,TGTGCCAGCGTGGAACTAGCGGGGGACAATGAGCAGTTCTTC,CASVELAGDNEQFF
NA,TRBV20-1,TRBJ2-3,NA,TGCAGTGCCATGGACCGTCAGGGCGATACGCAGTATTTT,CSAMDRQGDTQYF
NA,TRBV5-6,TRBJ2-7,NA,TGTGCCAGCAGCCAGAGGGACTTCCCCCTGTCCCCCTACGAGCAGTACTTC,CASSQRDFPLSPYEQYF
NA,TRBV5-5,TRBJ1-1,NA,TGTGCCAGCAGCTGGGTGGACGGCCTTGAAGCTTTCTTT,CASSWVDGLEAFF
NA,TRBV6-1,TRBJ1-4,NA,TGTGCCAGCAGTCCGGGACCGCCGTATGAAAAACTGTTTTTT,CASSPGPPYEKLFF
NA,TRBV6-4,TRBJ2-6,NA,TGTGCCAGCAGTGGGGGGAGCTCTGGGGCCAACGTCCTGACTTTC,CASSGGSSGANVLTF
NA,TRBV30,TRBJ2-7,few,TGTGCCTGGAGTGTCGGCAGGGTCTACGAGCAGTACTTC,CAWSVGRVYEQYF
TRBD2,TRBV27,TRBJ2-7,many,TGTGCCAGCAGTTGGACTAGCGGGGGTTACGAGCAGTACTTC,CASSWTSGGYEQYF
NA,TRBV4-1,TRBJ2-7,NA,TGCGCCAGCAGCCACCCGCGGGGCTACGAGCAGTACTTC,CASSHPRGYEQYF
TRBD2,TRBV12-3/TRBV12-4,TRBJ2-1,NA,TGTGCCAGCAGCCCAACTAGCGGGAGGGCCGGGGGGAATGAGCAGTTCTTC,CASSPTSGRAGGNEQFF
NA,TRBV29-1,TRBJ1-2,NA,TGCAGCGTCGAAGGGGTCTATGGCTACACCTTC,CSVEGVYGYTF
NA,TRBV12-3/TRBV12-4,TRBJ1-4,NA,TGTGCCAGCAGCCCGGGACCGAGAAATGAAAAACTGTTTTTT,CASSPGPRNEKLFF
NA,TRBV9,TRBJ2-1,NA,TGTGCCAGCAGCCCTCCTAGAGCCTCCTACAATGAGCAGTTCTTC,CASSPPRASYNEQFF
NA,TRBV27,TRBJ2-7,once,TGTGCCAGCAGTATCCACGGTCTTTACGAGCAGTACTTC,CASSIHGLYEQYF
NA,TRBV7-2,TRBJ1-4,NA,TGTGCCAGCAGCTTAGGGGAGGGGAAAAAACTGTTTTTT,CASSLGEGKKLFF
TRBD1,TRBV12-3/TRBV12-4,TRBJ2-3,many,TGTGCCAGCAGTCCGACAGGGTCCACAGATACGCAGTATTTT,CASSPTGSTDTQYF
NA,TRBV4-1,TRBJ2-7,NA,TGCGCCAGCAGCCCCGGGGCTCGTTCCTACGAGCAGTACTTC,CASSPGARSYEQYF
NA,TRBV6-1,TRBJ2-7,NA,TGTGCCAGCGCGCCAGGCCGATCCTACGAGCAGTACTTC,CASAPGRSYEQYF
NA,TRBV19,TRBJ2-1,NA,TGTGCCAGTAGTATTTCCCGGGCCAACGAGCAGTTCTTC,CASSISRANEQFF
NA,TRBV7-9,TRBJ2-1,few,TGTGCCAGCAGCCTGCGGACAGGCCTAGGAGGGACAACTGAGCAGTTCTTC,CASSLRTGLGGTTEQFF
NA,TRBV7-9,TRBJ2-7,NA,TGTGCCAGCAGCTCCGTACCGGGACCTTCTTACTACGAGCAGTACTTC,CASSSVPGPSYYEQYF
NA,TRBV10-3,TRBJ1-6,many,TGTGCCATCAGACCCGAGGGGGACTATAATTCACCCCTCCACTTT,CAIRPEGDYNSPLHF
NA,TRBV25-1,TRBJ2-7,many,TGTGCCAACCCCCGGACACGGTCCTCCTACGAGCAGTACTTC,CANPRTRSSYEQYF
NA,TRBV29-1,TRBJ1-1,many,TGCAGCGACAGGGTAGATGGGGCTTTCTTT,CSDRVDGAFF
NA,TRBV6-1,TRBJ2-5,NA,TGTGCCAGCACCAGGGTGGTGGACCCCCGAGAGACCCAGTACTTC,CASTRVVDPRETQYF
NA,TRBV15,TRBJ2-5,few,TGTGCCACCAGCAGAGACGGTGAAGAGACCCAGTACTTC,CATSRDGEETQYF
NA,TRBV12-3/TRBV12-4,TRBJ2-1,NA,TGTGCCAGCAGTCGATCAGAGGGCAGGGTCGGAGAGCAGTTCTTC,CASSRSEGRVGEQFF
NA,TRBV12-3/TRBV12-4,TRBJ2-4,many,TGTGCCAGCAGTTCCATTCCTTTGACGGTAGCCAAAAACATTCAGTACTTC,CASSSIPLTVAKNIQYF
TRBD1,TRBV5-6,TRBJ1-1,NA,TGTGCCAGCAGCCTCAGTAGCGGGACAGGGGCCCTGAGGGACACTGAAGCTTTCTTT,CASSLSSGTGALRDTEAFF
TRBD2,TRBV6-5,TRBJ2-3,NA,TGTGCCAGCAGTTACGGGAGACTAGCGGGGGGCACAGATACGCAGTATTTT,CASSYGRLAGGTDTQYF
TRBD2,TRBV5-1,TRBJ2-3,many,TGCGCCAGCAGCTTGACAGCGGGGACCACAGATACGCAGTATTTT,CASSLTAGTTDTQYF
NA,TRBV12-3/TRBV12-4,TRBJ2-1,few,TGTGCCAGCAGTTTTTTGCATCTTGGGGGCAATGAGCAGTTCTTC,CASSFLHLGGNEQFF
NA,TRBV29-1,TRBJ2-7,NA,TGCAGCGTTGACGGGCAGGGCGCTGGAGGGTACGAGCAGTACTTC,CSVDGQGAGGYEQYF
NA,TRBV27,TRBJ1-6,few,TGTGCCAGCAGTTTGTGGGAAGGGGGTCATAATTCACCCCTCCACTTT,CASSLWEGGHNSPLHF
TRBD2,TRBV13,TRBJ2-7,NA,TGTGCCAGCCGACTAGCGGGAGTCTACGAGCAGTACTTC,CASRLAGVYEQYF
NA,TRBV14,TRBJ1-1,few,TGTGCCAGCAGCCAAGACGTAAAAGAGGTCCCCGGCCAGCAAGTCTTAATAGGGACTGAAGCTTTCTTT,CASSQDVKEVPGQQVLIGTEAFF
NA,TRBV12-3/TRBV12-4,TRBJ1-2,many,TGTGCCAGCAGTTTCTCGACGGTTAACTATGGCTACACCTTC,CASSFSTVNYGYTF
NA,TRBV10-2,TRBJ1-5,NA,TGCGCCAGCAGTGCTGGCGAATCTGAGCCCCAGCATTTT,CASSAGESEPQHF
NA,TRBV30,TRBJ2-2,many,TGTGCCTGGAACCCACAGGGATTCAGGGAGCTGTTTTTT,CAWNPQGFRELFF
NA,TRBV3-1,TRBJ2-2,NA,TGTGCCAGCAGCCAATTGAGGACTAACACCGGGGAGCTGTTTTTT,CASSQLRTNTGELFF
NA,TRBV25-1,TRBJ2-7,NA,TGTGCCAGCAGTGAATCAACACAGGGAAGGGACGAGCAGTACTTC,CASSESTQGRDEQYF